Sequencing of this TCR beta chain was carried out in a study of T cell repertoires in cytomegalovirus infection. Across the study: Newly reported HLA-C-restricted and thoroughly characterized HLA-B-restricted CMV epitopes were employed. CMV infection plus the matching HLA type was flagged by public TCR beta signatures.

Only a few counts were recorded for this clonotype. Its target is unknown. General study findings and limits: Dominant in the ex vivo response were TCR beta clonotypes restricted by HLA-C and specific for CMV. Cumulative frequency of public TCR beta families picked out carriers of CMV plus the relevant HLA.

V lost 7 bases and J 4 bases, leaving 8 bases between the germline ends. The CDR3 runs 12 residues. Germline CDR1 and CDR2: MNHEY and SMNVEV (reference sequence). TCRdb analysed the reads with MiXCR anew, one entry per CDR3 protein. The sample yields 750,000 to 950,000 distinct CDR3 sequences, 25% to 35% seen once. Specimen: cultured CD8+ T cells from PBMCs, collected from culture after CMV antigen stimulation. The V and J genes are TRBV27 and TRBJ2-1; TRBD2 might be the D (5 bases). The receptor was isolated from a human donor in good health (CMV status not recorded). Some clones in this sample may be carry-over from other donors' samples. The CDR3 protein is CASMGAYNEQFF. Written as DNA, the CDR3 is TGTGCCAGCATGGGAGCTTACAATGAGCAGTTCTTC.